The T cell receptor (beta chain) under discussion was sequenced for a study of beta chain features in type 1 diabetes. Study at large: Age and gender were similar between patients and healthy donors, as were cell yields.

There are a few counts of this clone. The antigen is unknown. The sequenced template was cDNA made from the entire isolated RNA. Clones were read by immunoSEQ multiplex PCR, and TCRdb kept only the in-frame ones, dropping some. The table includes hundreds of thousands of clones, 13% detected once. The germline gives CDR1 SGDLS, CDR2 YYNGEE. The CDR3 spans 15 residues. The ends were cut back, 0 bases at V and 3 bases at J, with 12 bases in the middle. Study outcomes and limitations: Comparison showed that naive, central memory and Treg TCRB repertoires appeared more similar among patients than among healthy donors. Shortening that was moderate but significant affected the TCRB CDR3s of Type 1 diabetes patients in all four CD4+ subsets.

The sequence was collected from a man younger than 30 with type 1 diabetes. What was sequenced was naive CD4+ T cells from blood. V gene TRBV9 combines with J gene TRBJ1-1; no clear D gene. DNA for the CDR3: TGTGCCAGCAGCGTAGTTGCTGGGTTGGACACTGAAGCTTTCTTT. It yields the protein CASSVVAGLDTEAFF.